This T cell receptor (beta chain) came from a study of T cell responses to AZD1222 COVID-19 vaccine. In this sample, this clone turned up a few times. Measured with immunoSEQ multiplex PCR; TCRdb has only the in-frame clones, and not every one. The data contain over 120,000 clones, under 95% of them singletons. This CDR3 contains 15 residues. The germline V gene encodes CDR1 KGHSH and CDR2 LQKENI. V was trimmed by 5 bases and J by 0 bases, leaving 11 bases between them. This TCR was recovered from an adult in good health. The material was peripheral blood, obtained on day 0 of AZD1222 vaccination. V usage is TRBV18 and J usage is TRBJ1-3; D unresolved. The DNA for the CDR3 is TGTGCCAGCTCAGAGGGAACGAGCTCTGGAAACACCATATATTTT. Protein: CASSEGTSSGNTIYF.